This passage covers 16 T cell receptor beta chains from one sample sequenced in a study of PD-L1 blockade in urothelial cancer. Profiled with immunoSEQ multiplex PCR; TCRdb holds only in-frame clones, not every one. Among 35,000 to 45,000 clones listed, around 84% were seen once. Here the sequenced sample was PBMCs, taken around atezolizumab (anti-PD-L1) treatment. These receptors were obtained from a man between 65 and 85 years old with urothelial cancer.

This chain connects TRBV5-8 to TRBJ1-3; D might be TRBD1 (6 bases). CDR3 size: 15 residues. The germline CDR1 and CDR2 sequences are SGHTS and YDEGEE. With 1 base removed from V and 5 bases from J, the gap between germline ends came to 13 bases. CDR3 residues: CASSLTGTFRNTIYF. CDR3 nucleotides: TGTGCCAGCAGCTTGACCGGGACATTTCGAAACACCATATATTTT.

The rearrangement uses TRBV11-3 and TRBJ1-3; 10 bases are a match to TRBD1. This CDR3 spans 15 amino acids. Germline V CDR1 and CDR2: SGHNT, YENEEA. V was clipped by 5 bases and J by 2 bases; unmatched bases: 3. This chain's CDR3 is CASSEGTGAGNTIYF. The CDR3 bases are TGTGCCAGCAGCGAAGGGACAGGGGCTGGAAACACCATATATTTT.

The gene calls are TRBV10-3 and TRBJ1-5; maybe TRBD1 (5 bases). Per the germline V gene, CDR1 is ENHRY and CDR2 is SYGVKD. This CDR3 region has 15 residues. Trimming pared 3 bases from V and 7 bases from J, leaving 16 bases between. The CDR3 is CAISEGMGGVQPQHF. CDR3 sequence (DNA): TGTGCCATCAGTGAAGGGATGGGAGGGGTACAGCCCCAGCATTTT.

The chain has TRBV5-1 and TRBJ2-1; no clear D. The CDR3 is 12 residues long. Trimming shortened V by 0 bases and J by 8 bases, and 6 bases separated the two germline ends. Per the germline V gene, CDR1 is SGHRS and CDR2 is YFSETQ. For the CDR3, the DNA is TGCGCCAGCAGCTTGGCCGCGGATGAGCAGTTCTTC. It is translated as CASSLAADEQFF.

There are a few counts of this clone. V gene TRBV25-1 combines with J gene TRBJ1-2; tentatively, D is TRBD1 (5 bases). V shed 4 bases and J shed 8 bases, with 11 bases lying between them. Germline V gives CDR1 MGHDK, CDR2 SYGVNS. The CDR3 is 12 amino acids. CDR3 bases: TGTGCCAGCAGTGGTCCAGGGATAGGCTACACCTTC. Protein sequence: CASSGPGIGYTF.

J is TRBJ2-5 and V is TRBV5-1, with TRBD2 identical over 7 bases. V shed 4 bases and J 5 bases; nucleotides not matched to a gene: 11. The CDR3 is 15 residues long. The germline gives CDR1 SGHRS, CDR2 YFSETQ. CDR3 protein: CASSLLGGSWETQYF. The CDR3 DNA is TGCGCCAGCAGCCTACTGGGCGGGAGTTGGGAGACCCAGTACTTC.

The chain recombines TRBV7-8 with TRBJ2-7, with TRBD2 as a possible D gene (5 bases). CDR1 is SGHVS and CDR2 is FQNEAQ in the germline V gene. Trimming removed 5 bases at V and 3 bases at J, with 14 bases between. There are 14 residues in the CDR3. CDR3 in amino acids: CASSLGLDNYEQYF. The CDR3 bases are TGTGCCAGCAGCCTCGGACTGGATAACTACGAGCAGTACTTC.

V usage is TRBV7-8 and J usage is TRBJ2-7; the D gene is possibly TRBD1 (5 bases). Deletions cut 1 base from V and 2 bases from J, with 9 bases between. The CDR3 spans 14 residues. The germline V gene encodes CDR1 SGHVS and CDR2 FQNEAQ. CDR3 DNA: TGTGCCAGCAGCTTAGAGTCAGGGACCTACGAGCAGTACTTC. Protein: CASSLESGTYEQYF. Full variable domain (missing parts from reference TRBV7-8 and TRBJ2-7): GAGVSQSPRYKVAKRGQDVALRCDPISGHVSLFWYQQALGQGPEFLTYFQNEAQLDKSGLPSDRFFAERPEGSVSTLKIQRTQQEDSAVYLCASSLESGTYEQYFGPGTRLTVT.

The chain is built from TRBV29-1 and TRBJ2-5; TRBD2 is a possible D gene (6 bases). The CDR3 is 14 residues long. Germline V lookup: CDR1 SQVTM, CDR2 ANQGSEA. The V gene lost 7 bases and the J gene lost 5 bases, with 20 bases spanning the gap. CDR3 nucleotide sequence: TGCAGCGGGGGGGACCAGAGGTTAGGGGAGACCCAGTACTTC. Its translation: CSGGDQRLGETQYF.

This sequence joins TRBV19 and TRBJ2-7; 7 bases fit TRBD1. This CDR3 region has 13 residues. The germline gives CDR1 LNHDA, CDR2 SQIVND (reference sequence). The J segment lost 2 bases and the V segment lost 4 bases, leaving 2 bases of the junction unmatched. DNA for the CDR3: TGTGCCAGTAGTACAGGGGGAACCTACGAGCAGTACTTC. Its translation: CASSTGGTYEQYF.

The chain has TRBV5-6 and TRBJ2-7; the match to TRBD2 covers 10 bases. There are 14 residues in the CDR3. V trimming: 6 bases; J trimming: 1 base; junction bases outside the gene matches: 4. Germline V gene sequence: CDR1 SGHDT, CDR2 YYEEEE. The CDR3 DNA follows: TGTGCCAGCACCTGGACTAGCGGTTCCTACGAGCAGTACTTC. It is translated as CASTWTSGSYEQYF.

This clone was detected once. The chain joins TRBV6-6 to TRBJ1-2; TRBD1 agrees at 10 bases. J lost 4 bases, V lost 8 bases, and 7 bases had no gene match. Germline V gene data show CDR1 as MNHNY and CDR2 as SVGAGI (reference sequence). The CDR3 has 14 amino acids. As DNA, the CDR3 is TGTGCCAGCGCTTCGGGGACAGGGGCCTATGGCTACACCTTC. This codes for CASASGTGAYGYTF.

The CDR3 reads CASSLSSGNNEQFF. The CDR3, as DNA: TGTGCCAGCAGCTTATCTAGCGGGAACAATGAGCAGTTCTTC. The chain uses TRBV7-8 and TRBJ2-1; the match to TRBD2 covers 9 bases. CDR1 is SGHVS and CDR2 is FQNEAQ in the germline V gene. The CDR3 has 14 amino acids. J gave up 5 bases and V 2 bases, and 1 base lay outside the gene matches.

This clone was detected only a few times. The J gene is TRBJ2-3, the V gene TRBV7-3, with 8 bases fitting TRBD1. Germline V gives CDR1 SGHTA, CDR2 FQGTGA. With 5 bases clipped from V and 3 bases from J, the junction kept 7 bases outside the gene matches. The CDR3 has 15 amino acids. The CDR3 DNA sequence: TGTGCCAGCAGCCCCGTGGGGACAGGTACAGATACGCAGTATTTT. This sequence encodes CASSPVGTGTDTQYF.

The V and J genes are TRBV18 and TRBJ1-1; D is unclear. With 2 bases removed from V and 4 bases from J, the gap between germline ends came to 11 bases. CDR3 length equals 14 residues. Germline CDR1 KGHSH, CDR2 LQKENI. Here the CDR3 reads CASSPSARGTEAFF. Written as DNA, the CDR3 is TGTGCCAGCTCACCATCGGCGCGAGGCACTGAAGCTTTCTTT. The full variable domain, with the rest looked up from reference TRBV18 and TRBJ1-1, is NAGVMQNPRHLVRRRGQEARLRCSPMKGHSHVYWYRQLPEEGLKFMVYLQKENIIDESGMPKERFSAEFPKEGPSILRIQQVVRGDSAAYFCASSPSARGTEAFFGQGTRLTVV.

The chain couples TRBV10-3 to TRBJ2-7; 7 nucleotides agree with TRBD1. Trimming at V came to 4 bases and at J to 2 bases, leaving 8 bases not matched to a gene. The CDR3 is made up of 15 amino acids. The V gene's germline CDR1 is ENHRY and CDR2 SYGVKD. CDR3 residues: CAISGKTGRPYEQYF. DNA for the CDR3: TGTGCCATCAGTGGAAAGACAGGGCGTCCCTACGAGCAGTACTTC.